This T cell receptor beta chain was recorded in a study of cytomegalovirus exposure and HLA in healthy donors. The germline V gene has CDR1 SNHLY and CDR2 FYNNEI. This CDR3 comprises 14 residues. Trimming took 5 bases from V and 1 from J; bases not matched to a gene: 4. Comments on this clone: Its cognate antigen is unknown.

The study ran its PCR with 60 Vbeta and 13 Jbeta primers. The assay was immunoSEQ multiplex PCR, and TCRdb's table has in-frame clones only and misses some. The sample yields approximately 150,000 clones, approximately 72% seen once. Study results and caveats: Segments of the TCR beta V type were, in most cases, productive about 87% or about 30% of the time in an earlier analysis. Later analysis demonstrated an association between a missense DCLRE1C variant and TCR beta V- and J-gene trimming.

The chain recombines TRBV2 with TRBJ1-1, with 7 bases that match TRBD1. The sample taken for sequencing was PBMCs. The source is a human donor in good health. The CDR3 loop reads CASSLDRTNTEAFF. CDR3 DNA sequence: TGTGCCAGCAGTTTGGACAGGACGAACACTGAAGCTTTCTTT.